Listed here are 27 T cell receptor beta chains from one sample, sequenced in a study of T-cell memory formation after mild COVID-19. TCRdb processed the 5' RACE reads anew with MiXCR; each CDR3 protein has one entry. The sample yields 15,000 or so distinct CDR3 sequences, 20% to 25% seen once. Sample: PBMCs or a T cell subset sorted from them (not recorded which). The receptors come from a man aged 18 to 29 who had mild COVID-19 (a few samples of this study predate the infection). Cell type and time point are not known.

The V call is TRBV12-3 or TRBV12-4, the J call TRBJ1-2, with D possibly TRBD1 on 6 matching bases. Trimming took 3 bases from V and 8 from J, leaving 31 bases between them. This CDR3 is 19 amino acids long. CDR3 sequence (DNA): TGTGCCAGCAGTTTCCCCCCTCGAGACAGGAAAATATGTATTGGGGGCTACACCTTC. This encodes CASSFPPRDRKICIGGYTF.

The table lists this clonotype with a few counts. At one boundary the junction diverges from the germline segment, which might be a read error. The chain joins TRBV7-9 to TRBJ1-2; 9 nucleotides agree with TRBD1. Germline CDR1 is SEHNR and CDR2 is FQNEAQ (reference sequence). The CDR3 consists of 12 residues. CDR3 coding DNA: TGTGCCGGCAGGGGACAGGGCTATGGCTACACCTTC. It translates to CAGRGQGYGYTF.

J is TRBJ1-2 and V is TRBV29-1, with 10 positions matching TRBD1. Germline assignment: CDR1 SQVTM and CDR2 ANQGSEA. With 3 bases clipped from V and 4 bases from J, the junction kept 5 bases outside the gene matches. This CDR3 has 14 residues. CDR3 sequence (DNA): TGCAGCGTTGATTCGGACAGGGGGACCTATGGCTACACCTTC. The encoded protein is CSVDSDRGTYGYTF. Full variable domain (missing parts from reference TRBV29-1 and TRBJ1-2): SAVISQKPSRDICQRGTSLTIQCQVDSQVTMMFWYRQQPGQSLTLIATANQGSEATYESGFVIDKFPISRPNLTFSTLTVSNMSPEDSSIYLCSVDSDRGTYGYTFGSGTRLTVV.

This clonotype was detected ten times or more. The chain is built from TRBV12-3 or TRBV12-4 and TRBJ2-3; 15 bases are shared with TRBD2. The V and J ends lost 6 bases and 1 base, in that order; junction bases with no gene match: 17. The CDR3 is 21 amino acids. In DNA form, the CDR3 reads TGTGCCAGCAGCCTCGCGGAACTGGGACTAGCGGGGGGCCAGGGCACAGATACGCAGTATTTT. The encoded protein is CASSLAELGLAGGQGTDTQYF.

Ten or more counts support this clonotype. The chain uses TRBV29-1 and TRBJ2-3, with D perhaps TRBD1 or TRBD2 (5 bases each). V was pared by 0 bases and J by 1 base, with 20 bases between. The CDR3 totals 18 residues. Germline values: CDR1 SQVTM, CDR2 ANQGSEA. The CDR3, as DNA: TGCAGCGTTGAAGAAGGGAATTACTTTTTGGGGGGCACAGATACGCAGTATTTT. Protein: CSVEEGNYFLGGTDTQYF.

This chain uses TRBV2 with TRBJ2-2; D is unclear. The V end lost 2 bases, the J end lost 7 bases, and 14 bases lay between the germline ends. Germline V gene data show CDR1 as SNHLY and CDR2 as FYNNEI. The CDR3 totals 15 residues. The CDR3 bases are TGTGCCAGCAGTGAATGGGTGACTTGGGGCGGGGAGCTGTTTTTT. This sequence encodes CASSEWVTWGGELFF.

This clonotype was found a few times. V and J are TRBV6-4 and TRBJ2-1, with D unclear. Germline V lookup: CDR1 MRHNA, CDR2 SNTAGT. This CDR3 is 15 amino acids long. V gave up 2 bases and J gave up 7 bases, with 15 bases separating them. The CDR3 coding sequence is TGTGCCAGCAGTGACAGGGCCGGTCTAGGTAATGAGCAGTTCTTC. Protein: CASSDRAGLGNEQFF.

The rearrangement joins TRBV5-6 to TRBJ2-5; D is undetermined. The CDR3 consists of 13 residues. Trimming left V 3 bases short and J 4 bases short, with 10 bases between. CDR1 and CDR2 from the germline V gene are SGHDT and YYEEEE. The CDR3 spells CASSWGRSETQYF. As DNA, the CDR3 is TGTGCCAGCAGCTGGGGAAGGTCAGAGACCCAGTACTTC.

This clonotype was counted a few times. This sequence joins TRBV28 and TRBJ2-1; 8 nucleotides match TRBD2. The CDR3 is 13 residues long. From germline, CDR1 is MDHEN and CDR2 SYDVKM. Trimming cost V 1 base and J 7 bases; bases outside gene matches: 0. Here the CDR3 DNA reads TGTGCCAGCAGTTTATCGGGGGGGAATGAGCAGTTCTTC. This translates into CASSLSGGNEQFF.

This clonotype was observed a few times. This CDR3 is CASSLTTGTESMNTEAFF. The CDR3 nucleotides read TGCGCCAGCAGTCTAACTACGGGGACAGAGAGCATGAACACTGAAGCTTTCTTT. The chain recombines TRBV4-3 with TRBJ1-1, with 7 bases that match TRBD1. V lost 6 bases, J lost 0 bases, and 16 bases stayed unmatched. The CDR3 is 18 residues long. CDR1 and CDR2 (germline): LGHNA, YSLEER.

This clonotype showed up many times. The CDR3 DNA sequence: TGCGCCAGCAGCCAACTAGCGGGGGGGCTGGAGACCCAGTACTTC. Protein: CASSQLAGGLETQYF. The V call is TRBV4-3, the J call TRBJ2-5; 12 bases align to TRBD2. Germline-derived CDR1 and CDR2 are LGHNA and YSLEER. The CDR3 is 15 amino acids. The ends lost 2 bases at V and 5 bases at J; junction bases unmatched: 3.

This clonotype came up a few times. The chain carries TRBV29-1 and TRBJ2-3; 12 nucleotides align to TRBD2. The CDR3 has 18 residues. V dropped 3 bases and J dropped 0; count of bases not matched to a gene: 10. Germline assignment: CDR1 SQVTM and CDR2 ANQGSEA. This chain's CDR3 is CSVDWLAGGYRSTDTQYF. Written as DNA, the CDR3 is TGCAGCGTTGATTGGCTAGCGGGGGGGTACCGTAGCACAGATACGCAGTATTTT.

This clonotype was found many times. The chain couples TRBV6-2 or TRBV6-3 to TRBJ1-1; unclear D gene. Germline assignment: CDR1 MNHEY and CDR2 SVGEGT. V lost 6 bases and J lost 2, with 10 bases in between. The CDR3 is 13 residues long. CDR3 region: CASRGGVNTEAFF. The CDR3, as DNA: TGTGCCAGCAGGGGTGGGGTCAACACTGAAGCTTTCTTT.

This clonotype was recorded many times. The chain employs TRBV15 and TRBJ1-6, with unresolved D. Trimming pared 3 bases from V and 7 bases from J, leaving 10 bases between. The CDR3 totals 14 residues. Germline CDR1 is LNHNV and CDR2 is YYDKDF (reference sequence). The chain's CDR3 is CATSSQKWNSPLHF. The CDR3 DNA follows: TGTGCCACCAGCAGCCAGAAGTGGAATTCACCCCTCCACTTT. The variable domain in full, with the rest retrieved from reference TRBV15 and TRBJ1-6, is DAMVIQNPRYQVTQFGKPVTLSCSQTLNHNVMYWYQQKSSQAPKLLFHYYDKDFNNEADTPDNFQSRRPNTSFCFLDIRSPGLGDTAMYLCATSSQKWNSPLHFGNGTRLTVT.

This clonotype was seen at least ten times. CDR3 protein: CASSQWIAGTSSTDTQYF. CDR3 nucleotide sequence: TGCGCCAGCAGCCAGTGGATAGCGGGGACCTCTAGCACAGATACGCAGTATTTT. This chain uses TRBV4-3 with TRBJ2-3; 8 bases fit TRBD2. In germline, CDR1 is LGHNA, CDR2 YSLEER. This CDR3 is built from 18 residues. V trimming: 3 bases; J trimming: 0 bases; junction bases outside the gene matches: 11.

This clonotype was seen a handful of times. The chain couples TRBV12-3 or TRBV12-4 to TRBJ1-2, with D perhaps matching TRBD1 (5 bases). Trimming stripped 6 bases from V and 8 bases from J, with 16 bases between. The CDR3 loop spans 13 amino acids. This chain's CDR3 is CASSLGGRGGYTF. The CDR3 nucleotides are TGTGCCAGCAGCCTCGGGGGTAGAGGAGGCTACACCTTC.

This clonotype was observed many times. The CDR3 is CASSYPPGETQYF. CDR3 nucleotides: TGCGCCAGCAGCTACCCCCCAGGGGAGACCCAGTACTTC. V usage is TRBV5-1 and J usage is TRBJ2-5, with a weak D call TRBD1 (5 bases). This CDR3 region has 13 residues. The V gene lost 3 bases and the J gene lost 5 bases, with 11 bases spanning the gap. CDR1 and CDR2 from the germline V gene are SGHRS and YFSETQ. Complete variable domain (other parts from reference TRBV5-1 and TRBJ2-5): KAGVTQTPRYLIKTRGQQVTLSCSPISGHRSVSWYQQTPGQGLQFLFEYFSETQRNKGNFPGRFSGRQFSNSRSEMNVSTLELGDSALYLCASSYPPGETQYFGPGTRLLVL.

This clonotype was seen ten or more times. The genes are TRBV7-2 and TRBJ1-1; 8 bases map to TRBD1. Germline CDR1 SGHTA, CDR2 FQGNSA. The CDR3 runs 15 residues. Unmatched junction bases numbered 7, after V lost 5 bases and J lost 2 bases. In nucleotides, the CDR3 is TGTGCCAGCAGCCACAGGGGGGATTACAACACTGAAGCTTTCTTT. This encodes CASSHRGDYNTEAFF.

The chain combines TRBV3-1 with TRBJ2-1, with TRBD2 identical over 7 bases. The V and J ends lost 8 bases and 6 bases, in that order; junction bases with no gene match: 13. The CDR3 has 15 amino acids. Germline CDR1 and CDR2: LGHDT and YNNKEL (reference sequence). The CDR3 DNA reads TGTGCCAGCTCCGTGTCAGGCGGCGGGAGCAATGAGCAGTTCTTC. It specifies CASSVSGGGSNEQFF.

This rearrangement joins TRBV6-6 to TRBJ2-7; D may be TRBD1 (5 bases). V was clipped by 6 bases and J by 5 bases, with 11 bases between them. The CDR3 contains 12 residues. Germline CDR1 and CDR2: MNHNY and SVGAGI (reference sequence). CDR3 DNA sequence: TGTGCCAGCAGGCCAGCAGGGAACGAGCAGTACTTC. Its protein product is CASRPAGNEQYF.

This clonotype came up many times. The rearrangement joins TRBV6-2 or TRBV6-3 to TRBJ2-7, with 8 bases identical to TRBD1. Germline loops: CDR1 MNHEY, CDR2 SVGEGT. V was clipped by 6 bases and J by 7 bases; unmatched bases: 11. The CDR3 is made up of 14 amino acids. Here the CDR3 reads CASSQPPTGEEQYF. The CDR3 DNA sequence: TGTGCCAGCAGCCAACCCCCGACAGGGGAAGAGCAGTACTTC.

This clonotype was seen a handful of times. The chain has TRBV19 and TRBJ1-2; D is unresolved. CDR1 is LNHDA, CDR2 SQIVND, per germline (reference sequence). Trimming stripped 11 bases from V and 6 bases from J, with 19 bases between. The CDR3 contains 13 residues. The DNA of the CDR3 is TGTGCCTCAGGTGTGGGCGGGTTCGATGGCTACACCTTC. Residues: CASGVGGFDGYTF.

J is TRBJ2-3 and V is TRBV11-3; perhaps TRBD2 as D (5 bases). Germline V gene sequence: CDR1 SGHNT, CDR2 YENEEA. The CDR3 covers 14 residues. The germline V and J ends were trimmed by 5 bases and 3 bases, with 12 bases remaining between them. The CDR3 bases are TGTGCCAGCAGCCCCCGGGGAAGGACAGATACGCAGTATTTT. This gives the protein CASSPRGRTDTQYF.

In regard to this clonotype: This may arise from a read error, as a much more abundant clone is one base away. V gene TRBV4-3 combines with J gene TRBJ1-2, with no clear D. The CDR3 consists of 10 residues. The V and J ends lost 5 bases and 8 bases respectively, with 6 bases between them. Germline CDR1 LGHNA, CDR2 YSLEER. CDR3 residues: CASSNRGYTF. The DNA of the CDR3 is TGCGCCAGCAGCAATAGGGGCTACACCTTC.

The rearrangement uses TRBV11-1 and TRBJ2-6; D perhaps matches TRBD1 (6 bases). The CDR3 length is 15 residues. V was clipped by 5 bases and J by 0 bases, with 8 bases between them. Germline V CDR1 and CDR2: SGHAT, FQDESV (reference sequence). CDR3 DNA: TGTGCCAGCAGCGCACAGGGCTCTGGGGCCAACGTCCTGACTTTC. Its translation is CASSAQGSGANVLTF.

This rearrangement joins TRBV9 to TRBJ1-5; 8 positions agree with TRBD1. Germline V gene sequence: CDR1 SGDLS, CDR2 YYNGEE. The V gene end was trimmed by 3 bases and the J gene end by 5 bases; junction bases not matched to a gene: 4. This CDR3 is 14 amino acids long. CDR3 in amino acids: CASSAGQGHQPQHF. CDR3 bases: TGTGCCAGCAGCGCCGGACAGGGTCATCAGCCCCAGCATTTT. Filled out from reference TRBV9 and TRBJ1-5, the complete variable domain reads DSGVTQTPKHLITATGQRVTLRCSPRSGDLSVYWYQQSLDQGLQFLIQYYNGEERAKGNILERFSAQQFPDLHSELNLSSLELGDSALYFCASSAGQGHQPQHFGDGTRLSIL.

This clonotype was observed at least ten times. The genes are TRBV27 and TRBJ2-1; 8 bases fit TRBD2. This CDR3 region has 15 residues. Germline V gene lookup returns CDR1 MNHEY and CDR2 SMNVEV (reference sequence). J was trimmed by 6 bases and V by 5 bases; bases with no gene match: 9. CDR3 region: CASSLSGGPANEQFF. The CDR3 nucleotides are TGTGCCAGCAGTCTAAGCGGGGGCCCAGCCAATGAGCAGTTCTTC.